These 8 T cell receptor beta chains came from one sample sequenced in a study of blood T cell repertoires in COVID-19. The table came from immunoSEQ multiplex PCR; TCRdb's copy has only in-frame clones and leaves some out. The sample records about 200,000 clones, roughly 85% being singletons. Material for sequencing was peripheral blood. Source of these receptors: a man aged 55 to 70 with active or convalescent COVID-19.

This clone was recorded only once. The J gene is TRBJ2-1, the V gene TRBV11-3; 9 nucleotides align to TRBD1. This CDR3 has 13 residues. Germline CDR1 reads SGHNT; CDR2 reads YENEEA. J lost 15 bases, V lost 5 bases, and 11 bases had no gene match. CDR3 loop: CASSHTPGQGLFF. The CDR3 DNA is TGTGCCAGCAGCCATACCCCGGGACAGGGACTGTTCTTC.

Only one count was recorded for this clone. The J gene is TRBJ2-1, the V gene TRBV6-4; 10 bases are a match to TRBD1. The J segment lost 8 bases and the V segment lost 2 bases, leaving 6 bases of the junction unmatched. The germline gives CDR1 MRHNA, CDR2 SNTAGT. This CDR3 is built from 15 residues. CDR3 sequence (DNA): TGTGCCAGCAGTGACACCGACAGGGGGCGCGATGAGCAGTTCTTC. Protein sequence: CASSDTDRGRDEQFF.

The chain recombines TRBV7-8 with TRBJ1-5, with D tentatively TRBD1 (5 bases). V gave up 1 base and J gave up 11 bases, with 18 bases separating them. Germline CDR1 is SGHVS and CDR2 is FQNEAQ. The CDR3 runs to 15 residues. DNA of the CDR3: TGTGCCAGCAGCTTAGGATCAACTGGGGGGAAGACCCAGCATTTT. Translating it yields CASSLGSTGGKTQHF.

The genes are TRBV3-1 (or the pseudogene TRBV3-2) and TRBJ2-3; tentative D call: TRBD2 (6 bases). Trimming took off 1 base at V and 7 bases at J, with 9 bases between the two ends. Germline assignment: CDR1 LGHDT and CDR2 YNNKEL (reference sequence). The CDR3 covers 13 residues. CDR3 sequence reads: CASSQGGTYTQYF. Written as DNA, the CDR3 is TGTGCCAGCAGCCAAGGTGGGACTTATACGCAGTATTTT.

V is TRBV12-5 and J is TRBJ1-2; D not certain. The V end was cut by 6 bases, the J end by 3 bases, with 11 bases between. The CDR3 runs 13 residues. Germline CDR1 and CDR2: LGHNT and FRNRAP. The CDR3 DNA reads TGTGCTAGTGGCCCTCCTGGCTACTATGGCTACACCTTC. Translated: CASGPPGYYGYTF.

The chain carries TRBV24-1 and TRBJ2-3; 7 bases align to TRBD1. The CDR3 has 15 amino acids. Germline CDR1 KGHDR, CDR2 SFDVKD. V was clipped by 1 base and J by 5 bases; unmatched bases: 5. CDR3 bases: TGTGCCACCAGTGATTTTTCGGACAGGCAAGATACGCAGTATTTT. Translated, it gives CATSDFSDRQDTQYF.

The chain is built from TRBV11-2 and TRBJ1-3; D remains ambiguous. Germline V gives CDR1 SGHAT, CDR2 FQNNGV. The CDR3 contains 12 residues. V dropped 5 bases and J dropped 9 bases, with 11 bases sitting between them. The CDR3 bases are TGTGCCAGCAGCATGGGCGGGGTCACCATATATTTT. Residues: CASSMGGVTIYF.

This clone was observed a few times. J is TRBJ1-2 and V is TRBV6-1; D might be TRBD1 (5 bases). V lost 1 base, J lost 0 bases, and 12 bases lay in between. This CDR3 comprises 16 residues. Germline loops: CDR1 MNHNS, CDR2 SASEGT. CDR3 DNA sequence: TGTGCCAGCAGTGAAGGGTCAGGGCTAGCTAACTATGGCTACACCTTC. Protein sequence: CASSEGSGLANYGYTF.